This T cell receptor beta chain came from a study of long-term antiretroviral therapy in people with HIV. Each donor provided at least one pre-ART PBMC sample and at least two post-ART PBMC samples. Without exception, participants with HIV were treated in the United States. Specimens carried about 0.85-10 million cryopreserved PBMC before DNA extraction. Version v3.0 of the immunoSEQ assay was performed at survey level. Libraries were prepared by immunoSEQ multiplex PCR; TCRdb keeps only in-frame clonotypes and omits some of them. Of tens of thousands of clones in the sample, around 79% were seen once. Germline CDR1 SGHTA, CDR2 FQGTGA. V lost 5 bases, J lost 5 bases, and 6 bases stayed unmatched. The CDR3 is 14 amino acids. A few counts support this clone.

The clonotype comes from a woman aged 25 to 45 with HIV. This sample comprised unsorted PBMCs, obtained 1.1 years before starting antiretroviral therapy. This chain links TRBV7-3 with TRBJ1-2; TRBD1 agrees at 9 bases. CDR3 sequence: CASSATGGLYGYTF. CDR3 in DNA: TGTGCCAGCAGCGCTACAGGGGGCCTATATGGCTACACCTTC.